These T cell receptor beta chains were read from a single sample in a study of identical twins. MiXCR was run by TCRdb on the 5' RACE reads, yielding one entry per CDR3 protein. The sample lists about 700,000 distinct CDR3 sequences, over 8.5% occurring once. The same specimen was also included in a second study, on yellow fever vaccine responses in identical twins.

The sample consisted of PBMCs. The receptors here all came from a woman between 18 and 29 years old in good health. Both conserved end residues are part of each CDR3. The order of the fields is D gene, V gene, clone size, J gene, CDR3 protein, CDR3 DNA. The D gene is left open where the match is weak. Size is stated for part of the rows, as once, few or many counts, or as a class when the clone is expanded.

.	TRBV30	.	TRBJ1-1	CAWSVVDTEAFF	TGTGCCTGGAGTGTTGTGGACACTGAAGCTTTCTTT
TRBD2	TRBV10-3	.	TRBJ2-3	CAISTSGGPVGDTQYF	TGTGCCATCAGTACTAGCGGGGGGCCCGTTGGAGATACGCAGTATTTT
.	TRBV5-5	.	TRBJ2-1	CASSSPQGNEQFF	TGTGCCAGCAGCTCACCCCAGGGCAATGAGCAGTTCTTC
.	TRBV18	.	TRBJ2-7	CASSPPISGGSAGEQYF	TGTGCCAGCTCACCACCGATCAGTGGGGGCTCTGCGGGCGAGCAGTACTTC
.	TRBV30	few	TRBJ2-3	CAWSEGVDTQYF	TGTGCCTGGAGTGAAGGCGTGGATACGCAGTATTTT
TRBD2	TRBV20-1	few	TRBJ2-3	CSAHFSSGSYSDTQYF	TGCAGTGCTCACTTCTCTAGCGGGAGTTATTCAGATACGCAGTATTTT
.	TRBV28	few	TRBJ2-7	CASSLLARGNEQYF	TGTGCCAGCAGTTTATTGGCCAGGGGAAACGAGCAGTACTTC
TRBD2	TRBV5-1	.	TRBJ2-3	CASSLDTAGGPKDTQYF	TGCGCCAGCAGCTTGGATACAGCGGGAGGGCCAAAAGATACGCAGTATTTT
TRBD1	TRBV4-1	few	TRBJ1-5	CASSDRGAGNQPQHF	TGCGCCAGCAGCGACAGGGGCGCGGGCAATCAGCCCCAGCATTTT
.	TRBV24-1	many	TRBJ2-1	CATAPAGSAYNEQFF	TGTGCCACCGCCCCAGCCGGGAGTGCCTACAATGAGCAGTTCTTC
.	TRBV7-9	many	TRBJ2-1	CASSSGTRYNEQFF	TGTGCCAGCTCCTCCGGGACCCGGTACAATGAGCAGTTCTTC
.	TRBV7-9	few	TRBJ2-7	CASSQIQTYEQYF	TGTGCCAGCAGCCAAATACAAACCTACGAGCAGTACTTC
TRBD1	TRBV5-1	.	TRBJ1-2	CASSFGDRGLGGYTF	TGCGCCAGCAGCTTCGGAGACAGGGGACTAGGCGGCTACACCTTC
TRBD2	TRBV10-3	few	TRBJ2-7	CAISESGGRDEQYF	TGTGCCATCAGTGAGTCTGGCGGGAGGGACGAGCAGTACTTC
.	TRBV18	.	TRBJ2-3	CASSPRVTGTDTQYF	TGTGCCAGCTCACCACGAGTTACGGGGACAGATACGCAGTATTTT
.	TRBV2	few	TRBJ1-1	CASKRDIMNTEAFF	TGTGCCAGCAAAAGGGACATCATGAACACTGAAGCTTTCTTT
.	TRBV6-1	few	TRBJ1-2	CASRGAGVNYGYTF	TGTGCCAGCAGGGGGGCAGGGGTCAACTATGGCTACACCTTC
TRBD2	TRBV6-2/TRBV6-3	few	TRBJ2-7	CASSFRTSGTYEQYF	TGTGCCAGCAGTTTCAGGACTAGCGGGACCTACGAGCAGTACTTC
.	TRBV9	many	TRBJ2-7	CASSPLGTFYEQYF	TGTGCCAGCAGCCCATTAGGGACTTTTTACGAGCAGTACTTC
TRBD1	TRBV24-1	many	TRBJ2-7	CATSEGQGAYEQYF	TGTGCCACCAGTGAAGGACAGGGCGCCTACGAGCAGTACTTC
TRBD1	TRBV9	few	TRBJ1-2	CASSYRTGKARDYTF	TGTGCCAGCAGCTATCGGACAGGCAAAGCTCGGGACTACACCTTC
.	TRBV25-1	few	TRBJ2-2	CASSDNRDTGELFF	TGTGCCAGCAGTGATAACAGGGACACCGGGGAGCTGTTTTTT
.	TRBV29-1	few	TRBJ2-3	CSVAGLGVSTDTQYF	TGCAGCGTTGCCGGGTTGGGGGTTAGCACAGATACGCAGTATTTT
.	TRBV7-2	.	TRBJ1-3	CASSLQGDSGNTIYF	TGTGCCAGCAGCCTACAGGGTGACTCTGGAAACACCATATATTTT
.	TRBV20-1	.	TRBJ2-7	CSAREVWDNYEQYF	TGCAGTGCTAGAGAGGTCTGGGACAACTACGAGCAGTACTTC
.	TRBV20-1	few	TRBJ2-5	CSARVEPGETQYF	TGCAGTGCTAGAGTCGAGCCGGGGGAGACCCAGTACTTC
.	TRBV3-1	many	TRBJ2-7	CASSLFRGGYEQYF	TGTGCCAGCAGCCTCTTTAGGGGAGGATACGAGCAGTACTTC
.	TRBV7-8	few	TRBJ2-3	CASSLSRLAVTHTDTQYF	TGTGCCAGCAGCTTATCCCGTTTAGCGGTAACCCACACAGATACGCAGTATTTT
TRBD1	TRBV5-1	few	TRBJ1-1	CASSLTAGGNTEAFF	TGCGCCAGCAGCTTGACGGCAGGGGGAAACACTGAAGCTTTCTTT
.	TRBV7-8	few	TRBJ2-1	CASSLRKSVYNEQFF	TGTGCCAGCAGCTTACGAAAATCCGTCTACAATGAGCAGTTCTTC
.	TRBV18	few	TRBJ2-7	CASSPTRDAYEQYF	TGTGCCAGCTCACCTACCAGGGATGCCTACGAGCAGTACTTC
.	TRBV6-2/TRBV6-3	.	TRBJ1-5	CASSGLGGSNQPQHF	TGTGCCAGCAGTGGCTTGGGAGGGTCCAATCAGCCCCAGCATTTT
TRBD2	TRBV20-1	few	TRBJ2-1	CSASGASGGFSSYNEQFF	TGCAGTGCTAGTGGGGCTAGCGGGGGTTTCAGCTCCTACAATGAGCAGTTCTTC
TRBD2	TRBV4-1	.	TRBJ2-3	CASSRLAETDTQYF	TGCGCCAGCAGCCGTCTAGCGGAAACAGATACGCAGTATTTT
TRBD2	TRBV5-1	many	TRBJ2-5	CASSLVAGGNNSLSETQYF	TGCGCCAGCAGCTTGGTCGCGGGGGGCAACAATTCCCTCAGTGAGACCCAGTACTTC
.	TRBV6-2/TRBV6-3	.	TRBJ2-1	CASSQGRLLEQFF	TGTGCCAGCAGCCAAGGGCGGCTCCTTGAGCAGTTCTTC
TRBD2	TRBV12-3/TRBV12-4	many	TRBJ2-7	CASSTKRGGYEQYF	TGTGCCAGCAGTACCAAGCGGGGGGGCTACGAGCAGTACTTC